These T cell receptor beta chains were read from a single sample in a study of T cells in Graves' hyperthyroidism and ophthalmopathy. A single record per CDR3 protein comes from TCRdb applying MiXCR to the multiplex PCR reads. This table has hundreds of thousands of distinct CDR3 sequences, roughly 17% appearing once. Sequencing was done on a sample of blood. These receptors were obtained from a young woman with Graves' hyperthyroidism. The CDR3 runs from the conserved cysteine through the conserved F or W. The D gene is left open where the match is weak. A clone size is listed for some rows: how often the clone was seen (once, few, many), or a class if it is expanded.

d_gene	abundance	v_gene	j_gene	CDR3nt	CDR3aa
.	many	TRBV28	TRBJ2-7	TGTGCCAGCAGTTTCGGAAAAATGGTGGACGAGCAGTACTTC	CASSFGKMVDEQYF
.	few	TRBV5-1	TRBJ2-1	TGCGCCAGCACAAAACAGCCCTCTGATAACAATGAGCAGTTCTTC	CASTKQPSDNNEQFF
.	many	TRBV5-5	TRBJ1-1	TGTGCCAGCAGCTCGCGGCCCGGAGGCACTGAAGCTTTCTTT	CASSSRPGGTEAFF
.	many	TRBV12-3/TRBV12-4	TRBJ2-7	TGTGCCAGCAAGGCCCCCCTCGGCTCCTACGAGCAGTACTTC	CASKAPLGSYEQYF
.	many	TRBV6-1	TRBJ2-7	TGTGCCAGCAGTCAGACAGCAACCTACGAGCAGTACTTC	CASSQTATYEQYF
.	.	TRBV19	TRBJ2-7	TGTGCCAGTAGTATAGGTGGGGGCGGGTACTACGAGCAGTACTTC	CASSIGGGGYYEQYF
.	many	TRBV12-3/TRBV12-4	TRBJ2-7	TGTGCCAGCGGAGCTAGCTCTGGCTCCTACGAGCAGTACTTC	CASGASSGSYEQYF
.	few	TRBV20-1	TRBJ2-3	TGCAGTGCTAACTCACTGAGCGGAGGAACAGATACGCAGTATTTT	CSANSLSGGTDTQYF
.	.	TRBV19	TRBJ2-1	TGTGCCAGCGGCCCCTCGGAGCAGTTCTTC	CASGPSEQFF
.	few	TRBV28	TRBJ2-1	TGTGCCAGCAGGACCGGGCGGGATGAGCAGTTCTTC	CASRTGRDEQFF
.	few	TRBV11-2	TRBJ2-7	TGTGCCAGCAGCCCCCAAAGTTTGGGCTCCTACGAGCAGTACTTC	CASSPQSLGSYEQYF
TRBD1	.	TRBV18	TRBJ2-1	TGTGCCAGCTCAGAATGGACAGGGGGATACAATGAGCAGTTCTTC	CASSEWTGGYNEQFF
.	few	TRBV30	TRBJ1-3	TGTGCCTGGACCCCGGGGGGTAGGAACACCATATATTTT	CAWTPGGRNTIYF
.	.	TRBV15	TRBJ2-2	TGTGCCACCAGCGGGGGGCCCGGGGAGCTGTTTTTT	CATSGGPGELFF
.	.	TRBV6-2/TRBV6-3	TRBJ2-7	TGTGCCAGCAGTTACGAAGGACTCCTCTCCTACGAGCAGTACTTC	CASSYEGLLSYEQYF
.	many	TRBV7-9	TRBJ1-3	TGTGCCAGCACCTCCTCGGGTTCGGGTGGAAACACCATATATTTT	CASTSSGSGGNTIYF
.	many	TRBV3-1	TRBJ2-1	TGTGCCAGCAGCCAAGATCGACATGTCAACAATGAGCAGTTCTTC	CASSQDRHVNNEQFF
.	few	TRBV11-3	TRBJ2-2	TGTGCCAGCAGCAGACTACGGTCCCAGAACACCGGGGAGCTGCTTTTT	CASSRLRSQNTGELLF
TRBD2	many	TRBV30	TRBJ2-1	TGTGCCTGGGGGACTAGCCTCGACTATGAGCAGTTCTTC	CAWGTSLDYEQFF
TRBD2	.	TRBV6-2/TRBV6-3	TRBJ2-3	TGTGCCAGCAGGGCCACTAGCGGGGCTAGCACAGATACGCAGTATTTT	CASRATSGASTDTQYF
.	many	TRBV7-2	TRBJ2-3	TGTGCCAGCAGCTTGCAGGGCACAGATACGCAGTATTTT	CASSLQGTDTQYF
TRBD2	many	TRBV6-1	TRBJ2-7	TGTGCCAGCAGTGTAAGAGGCGGGAGCGCCTACGAGCAGTACTTC	CASSVRGGSAYEQYF
TRBD2	few	TRBV20-1	TRBJ2-1	TGCAGTGCTAGAGTTGGCGGGGGGGCCGCTGAGCAGTTCTTC	CSARVGGGAAEQFF
TRBD2	.	TRBV10-3	TRBJ2-3	TGTGCCATCAGTGCCGAGAGGAGATTAGCGGGGGGAGACCTAGATACGCAGTATTTT	CAISAERRLAGGDLDTQYF
TRBD1	.	TRBV20-1	TRBJ2-1	TGCAGTGCCAACCGGGACAGGGTGCCCAATGAGCAGTTCTTC	CSANRDRVPNEQFF
.	.	TRBV11-3	TRBJ1-4	TGTGCCAGCAGCCCGCCCGGTGAAAAACTGTTTTTT	CASSPPGEKLFF
TRBD1	few	TRBV4-1	TRBJ2-2	TGCGCCAGCAGCCAAGCAGGGGGCGCAATCGGGGAGCTGTTTTTT	CASSQAGGAIGELFF
.	many	TRBV28	TRBJ1-5	TGTGCCACCGGGGGCAGGGCTGGACAGCCCCAGCATTTT	CATGGRAGQPQHF
TRBD1	.	TRBV6-5	TRBJ1-1	TGTGCCAGCAGTTACCTCTCCACAGGGGTGAACACTGAAGCTTTCTTT	CASSYLSTGVNTEAFF
.	many	TRBV28	TRBJ1-1	TGTGCCAGCAGTTTATCGGGGATGAGAGGGACTGAAGCTTTCTTT	CASSLSGMRGTEAFF
TRBD1	many	TRBV10-3	TRBJ2-5	TGTGCCATCAGTGAGTCGGACAGGGGCAAGACCCAGTACTTC	CAISESDRGKTQYF
TRBD1	many	TRBV4-3	TRBJ1-2	TGCGCCAGCAGCCAGTACCGGACAGGGTTTGGCTACACCTTC	CASSQYRTGFGYTF
.	many	TRBV28	TRBJ2-4	TGTGCCAGCAGCAGGGGGGTTTCGGCCAAAAACATTCAGTACTTC	CASSRGVSAKNIQYF
.	.	TRBV4-1	TRBJ1-4	TGCGCCAGCAGCCGGACGAGGGCAGGGAAGGCGAATGATGAAAAACTGTTTTTT	CASSRTRAGKANDEKLFF
.	many	TRBV20-1	TRBJ2-7	TGCAGTGCTAGAGCGACTAGGTTTCCAGGGGTTCATGGGCAGTACTTC	CSARATRFPGVHGQYF
.	few	TRBV19	TRBJ2-4	TGTGCCAGTAGTGCCAGCCGGGACCCGGTAGCCAAAAACATTCAGTACTTC	CASSASRDPVAKNIQYF
.	few	TRBV15	TRBJ1-3	TGTGCCACCAGCAGAGAACACAGGGTTGGAAACACCATATATTTT	CATSREHRVGNTIYF
TRBD1	.	TRBV2	TRBJ1-5	TGTGCCAGCAGAGGTAGGGGGCATCAGCCCCAGCATTTT	CASRGRGHQPQHF
.	many	TRBV7-2	TRBJ2-3	TGTGCCAGCAGCTTAGAGCTAGTCACAGATACGCAGTATTTT	CASSLELVTDTQYF
.	many	TRBV5-1	TRBJ2-1	TGCGCCAGCAGCCTACTAGCAGCTGCAGGCAATGAGCAGTTCTTC	CASSLLAAAGNEQFF
TRBD1	.	TRBV12-5	TRBJ1-1	TGTGCTAGTGGTTTGCGAGAACCCCCCGGGACAGTGAGGGGGACTGAAGCTTTCTTT	CASGLREPPGTVRGTEAFF
.	few	TRBV5-1	TRBJ1-1	TGCGCCAGCATTCGTTCGCCGAACACTGAAGCTTTCTTT	CASIRSPNTEAFF
.	.	TRBV30	TRBJ2-2	TGTGCCTGGAGTCTCCCCACCGGGGAGCTGTTTTTT	CAWSLPTGELFF
.	few	TRBV6-1	TRBJ1-4	TGTGCCAGCAGTGCAGGGTTCGGTGAAAAACTGTTTTTT	CASSAGFGEKLFF
TRBD1	many	TRBV7-9	TRBJ2-3	TGTGCCAGCAGCTTATGGGACAGTAGCACAGATACGCAGTATTTT	CASSLWDSSTDTQYF
TRBD1	many	TRBV20-1	TRBJ2-1	TGCAGTGCTAGTGGGGACAGGTACAATGAGCAGTTCTTC	CSASGDRYNEQFF
.	few	TRBV4-3	TRBJ2-5	TGCGCCAGCAGCCGGGGGTCGGGAGCCCTAGAGACCCAGTACTTC	CASSRGSGALETQYF
TRBD1	many	TRBV20-1	TRBJ2-3	TGCAGTGCTAGGAGGACAGGGCTAACAGATACGCAGTATTTT	CSARRTGLTDTQYF
TRBD1	.	TRBV27	TRBJ1-1	TGTGCCAGCAGAGCCGACAGGGCGAACACTGAAGCTTTCTTT	CASRADRANTEAFF
.	.	TRBV10-3	TRBJ2-7	TGTGCCATCAGTGAGTCTAGCCCCTACGAGCAGTACTTC	CAISESSPYEQYF
TRBD1	few	TRBV28	TRBJ2-5	TGTGCCAGCAGTTTTGGGACAGGGTTAGCGACCCAGTACTTC	CASSFGTGLATQYF